The rows below give T cell receptor beta chains drawn from one sample of a study of T-cell memory formation after mild COVID-19. MiXCR, run by TCRdb on the 5' RACE reads, gives a single entry per CDR3 protein. Of some 300,000 distinct CDR3 sequences listed, about 20% are singletons. The sample comprised PBMCs or a T cell subset sorted from them (not recorded which). These receptors were obtained from a man aged 18-30 years who had mild COVID-19 (a few samples of this study predate the infection). Cell type and time point are not known. Both conserved end residues are trimmed from each CDR3. The D gene is left open where the match is weak. Size is stated for part of the rows, as once, few or many counts, or as a class when the clone is expanded.

size: few; J: TRBJ1-2; D: NA; V: TRBV5-4; CDR3: ASSLSDGYT
size: many; J: TRBJ1-6; D: TRBD1; V: TRBV12-3/TRBV12-4; CDR3: ASSFRGEGSPLH
size: many; J: TRBJ2-5; D: TRBD2; V: TRBV6-2/TRBV6-3; CDR3: ASSTYSGGDKETQY
size: NA; J: TRBJ2-3; D: TRBD2; V: TRBV30; CDR3: AWSRTSGGSDTQY
size: many; J: TRBJ2-1; D: TRBD2; V: TRBV6-2/TRBV6-3; CDR3: ASSYSGGGMTHEQF
size: few; J: TRBJ1-1; D: NA; V: TRBV5-1; CDR3: ASTDRQGMNTEAF
size: many; J: TRBJ2-1; D: TRBD2; V: TRBV5-1; CDR3: ASSLGLAGVDEQF
size: NA; J: TRBJ2-1; D: NA; V: TRBV6-6; CDR3: ASSYPTFSLFHDEQF
size: NA; J: TRBJ2-1; D: TRBD2; V: TRBV5-1; CDR3: ASSFRLAGGPEEQF
size: NA; J: TRBJ2-7; D: NA; V: TRBV6-5; CDR3: ASSYFRGRTSYEQY
size: NA; J: TRBJ2-2; D: NA; V: TRBV11-2; CDR3: ASSDPAGALGTGELF
size: NA; J: TRBJ1-2; D: NA; V: TRBV10-2; CDR3: ASRVGYGYT
size: NA; J: TRBJ2-3; D: TRBD2; V: TRBV5-1; CDR3: ASSRGTSEGTQY
size: NA; J: TRBJ1-2; D: TRBD1; V: TRBV20-1; CDR3: SPHRDRWGLA
size: few; J: TRBJ2-3; D: NA; V: TRBV11-2; CDR3: ASRRALATKSKDTQY
size: many; J: TRBJ1-3; D: TRBD1; V: TRBV5-1; CDR3: ASSGTGTSSGNTIY
size: few; J: TRBJ2-5; D: TRBD2; V: TRBV25-1; CDR3: ASSEMGAGGTQY
size: few; J: TRBJ2-1; D: NA; V: TRBV12-3/TRBV12-4; CDR3: ASSLRGNFYNEQF
size: many; J: TRBJ2-1; D: NA; V: TRBV29-1; CDR3: SVGFMGNEQF
size: NA; J: TRBJ2-1; D: TRBD2; V: TRBV19; CDR3: ASSASSGYYNEQF
size: NA; J: TRBJ1-2; D: TRBD1; V: TRBV7-6; CDR3: ASSPEDRGYGYT
size: few; J: TRBJ1-1; D: NA; V: TRBV7-2; CDR3: ASSFSYQINTEAF